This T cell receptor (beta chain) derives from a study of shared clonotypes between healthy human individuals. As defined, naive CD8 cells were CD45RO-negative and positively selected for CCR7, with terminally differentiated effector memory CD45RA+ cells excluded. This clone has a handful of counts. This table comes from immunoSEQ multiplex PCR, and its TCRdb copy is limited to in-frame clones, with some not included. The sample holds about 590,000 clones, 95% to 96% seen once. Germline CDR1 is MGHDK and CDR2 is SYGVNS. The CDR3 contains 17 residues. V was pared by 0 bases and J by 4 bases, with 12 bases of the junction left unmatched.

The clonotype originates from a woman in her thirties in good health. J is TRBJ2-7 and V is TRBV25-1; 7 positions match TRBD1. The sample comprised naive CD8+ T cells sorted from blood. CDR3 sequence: CASSEYGTALRPYEQYF. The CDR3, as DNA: TGTGCCAGCAGTGAATATGGGACAGCCCTGAGACCTTACGAGCAGTACTTC.